Below are 20 T cell receptor beta chains sequenced from a single sample in a study of PD-1 blockade in classical Hodgkin lymphoma. Time point in this sample: cycle 4 day 1 (C4D1), after around six weeks of nivolumab. Relapse was seen in all patients after autologous stem cell transplantation, and brentuximab vedotin exposure was variable. Isolation of CD4+ T cells from thawed PBMCs was performed by magnetic negative selection. TCRdb keeps only in-frame clones here, not all; method: immunoSEQ multiplex PCR. This sample yields about 30,000 clones, of which around 86% are seen a single time; roughly 0.48% belongs to the top ten. Source: CD4+ T cells from blood, taken before the fourth cycle of nivolumab. These receptors originate from a human donor with classical Hodgkin lymphoma.

Here the CDR3 DNA reads TGTGCCAGCAGCTTAGGCGGGGTCTCCTACGAGCAGTACTTC. Translation: CASSLGGVSYEQYF. The chain employs TRBV7-9 and TRBJ2-7, with D perhaps TRBD2 (6 bases). V gave up 1 base and J gave up 0 bases, with 7 bases separating them. This CDR3 has 14 residues. Germline V CDR1 and CDR2: SEHNR, FQNEAQ (reference sequence).

V is TRBV7-9 and J is TRBJ2-7; 10 nucleotides agree with TRBD2. The germline V gene has CDR1 SEHNR and CDR2 FQNEAQ (reference sequence). V lost 3 bases and J lost 2; bases outside the gene matches: 4. The CDR3 has 15 residues. In nucleotides, the CDR3 is TGTGCCAGCAGCTTTGGTAGCGGGAGGACCTACGAGCAGTACTTC. Translating gives CASSFGSGRTYEQYF.

The chain links TRBV6-5 to TRBJ2-7, with TRBD1 matching 10 bases. Per the germline V gene, CDR1 is MNHEY and CDR2 is SVGAGI. The CDR3 extends over 16 amino acids. Trimming removed 2 bases from V and 1 base from J; junction bases left unmatched: 5. CDR3 nucleotide sequence: TGTGCCAGCAGTTACCACCGGGACAGGGGTTCCTACGAGCAGTACTTC. As protein: CASSYHRDRGSYEQYF.

The chain has TRBV7-2 and TRBJ2-1, with TRBD2 as a possible D gene (5 bases). Germline CDR1 reads SGHTA; CDR2 reads FQGNSA. The CDR3 loop spans 13 amino acids. V dropped 5 bases and J dropped 4 bases, with 9 bases sitting between them. The CDR3 here is CASSPDWYNEQFF. In DNA form, the CDR3 reads TGTGCCAGCAGCCCGGACTGGTACAATGAGCAGTTCTTC.

The CDR3 bases are TGTGCCAGTAGTAAGACTACGCCCCTGGAGCAGTACTTC. Translating it yields CASSKTTPLEQYF. The rearrangement joins TRBV19 to TRBJ2-7; D possibly corresponds to TRBD2 (5 bases). Germline CDR1 and CDR2: LNHDA and SQIVND (reference sequence). The CDR3 contains 13 residues. Trimming cost V 4 bases and J 7 bases, with 14 bases left between them.

The chain links TRBV19 to TRBJ2-5; 10 bases match TRBD1. V shed 6 bases, J shed 4 bases, and the junction held 8 bases outside the gene matches. The CDR3 consists of 15 residues. Germline V CDR1 and CDR2: LNHDA, SQIVND (reference sequence). This CDR3 reads CASSFGTGVGETQYF. CDR3 nucleotides: TGTGCCAGTAGCTTTGGGACAGGGGTAGGAGAGACCCAGTACTTC.

The gene calls are TRBV5-1 and TRBJ1-1; possibly TRBD1 for D (6 bases). V was trimmed by 4 bases and J by 4 bases, leaving 17 bases between them. CDR1 SGHRS and CDR2 YFSETQ come from the germline V gene. This CDR3 has 15 amino acids. CDR3 DNA: TGCGCCAGCAGCCGGTCGGACAGTAAAGGCACTGAAGCTTTCTTT. It codes for CASSRSDSKGTEAFF.

This clone was counted between two and nine times. The gene calls are TRBV4-1 and TRBJ1-1, with D perhaps TRBD1 (5 bases). Germline CDR1 MGHRA, CDR2 YSYEKL. Trimming took off 2 bases at V and 10 bases at J, with 14 bases between the two ends. CDR3 length: 13 amino acids. CDR3 protein: CASSQITGDIAFF. CDR3 DNA sequence: TGCGCCAGCAGCCAAATAACAGGAGACATAGCTTTCTTT.

V usage is TRBV18 and J usage is TRBJ2-7; D may be TRBD2 (5 bases). CDR3 length equals 14 residues. The V end lost 1 base, the J end lost 5 bases, and 12 bases lay between the germline ends. CDR1 is KGHSH, CDR2 LQKENI, per germline. The CDR3 here is CASSPLFVANEQYF. The CDR3 DNA reads TGTGCCAGCTCACCACTATTTGTAGCGAACGAGCAGTACTTC. The whole variable domain, filled in from reference TRBV18 and TRBJ2-7, reads NAGVMQNPRHLVRRRGQEARLRCSPMKGHSHVYWYRQLPEEGLKFMVYLQKENIIDESGMPKERFSAEFPKEGPSILRIQQVVRGDSAAYFCASSPLFVANEQYFGPGTRLTVT.

This clone was counted once. The CDR3 region has the DNA TGTGCCAGCAGTGAAATCCCGGTGGACTACGAGCAGTACTTC. The encoded protein is CASSEIPVDYEQYF. The J gene is TRBJ2-7, the V gene TRBV2, with no clear D. The CDR3 extends over 14 amino acids. Trimming took 2 bases from V and 3 from J, leaving 11 bases between them. From germline, CDR1 is SNHLY and CDR2 FYNNEI.

The chain has TRBV7-9 and TRBJ2-1; D gene ambiguous. The length of the CDR3 is 15 residues. Germline V lookup: CDR1 SEHNR, CDR2 FQNEAQ (reference sequence). Trimming cost V 3 bases and J 5 bases, with 14 bases left between them. The CDR3 here is CASSLTNSQNNEQFF. CDR3 in DNA: TGTGCCAGCAGCTTGACCAATAGTCAGAACAATGAGCAGTTCTTC.

This clone was detected only a few times. V and J are TRBV5-1 and TRBJ2-1; D perhaps matches TRBD1 (5 bases). Germline CDR1 and CDR2: SGHRS and YFSETQ. CDR3 size: 12 residues. V was cut by 5 bases and J by 9 bases, with 12 bases left in between. Here the CDR3 reads CASSPRVGEQFF. The CDR3 DNA follows: TGCGCCAGCAGTCCCAGGGTGGGTGAGCAGTTCTTC.

The rearrangement links TRBV2 to TRBJ2-1; D gene unclear. V lost 5 bases and J lost 0, with 8 bases in between. The CDR3 is 14 residues long. The V gene's germline CDR1 is SNHLY and CDR2 FYNNEI. CDR3 sequence reads: CASSLASSYNEQFF. CDR3 coding DNA: TGTGCCAGCAGTTTGGCCAGCTCCTACAATGAGCAGTTCTTC. Using reference TRBV2 and TRBJ2-1 for the parts outside the CDR3, the full variable domain is EPEVTQTPSHQVTQMGQEVILRCVPISNHLYFYWYRQILGQKVEFLVSFYNNEISEKSEIFDDQFSVERPDGSNFTLKIRSTKLEDSAMYFCASSLASSYNEQFFGPGTRLTVL.

V usage is TRBV25-1 and J usage is TRBJ2-7, with D perhaps TRBD1 (5 bases). V was cut by 5 bases and J by 4 bases, with 9 bases left in between. CDR1 is MGHDK and CDR2 is SYGVNS in the germline V gene. This CDR3 spans 12 amino acids. The DNA of the CDR3 is TGTGCCAGCAGTCTAACAGGTTACGAGCAGTACTTC. It codes for CASSLTGYEQYF.

This chain connects TRBV28 to TRBJ1-3; D gene uncertain. V lost 7 bases and J 2 bases, leaving 12 bases between the germline ends. Germline values: CDR1 MDHEN, CDR2 SYDVKM. The CDR3 spans 14 residues. CDR3 nucleotide sequence: TGTGCCAGCAAAAGCGCTGGGCCTGGAAACACCATATATTTT. This codes for CASKSAGPGNTIYF.

The chain combines TRBV5-4 with TRBJ2-6; 9 bases fit TRBD1. Germline CDR1 reads SGHNT; CDR2 reads YYREEE (reference sequence). The CDR3 contains 17 residues. Trimming took 4 bases from V and 3 from J; bases not matched to a gene: 8. The CDR3 coding sequence is TGTGCCAGCAGCCCCCGGGACAGGGTCGTTGGGGCCAACGTCCTGACTTTC. Translating it yields CASSPRDRVVGANVLTF.

The genes are TRBV7-2 and TRBJ2-2, with D perhaps matching TRBD2 (5 bases). Germline CDR1 and CDR2: SGHTA and FQGNSA. V was trimmed by 0 bases and J by 6 bases, leaving 14 bases between them. CDR3 size: 16 residues. The DNA for the CDR3 is TGTGCCAGCAGCTTAGCGCAGGTCGGACTCCCCGGGGAGCTGTTTTTT. Its translation: CASSLAQVGLPGELFF.

The V and J genes are TRBV15 and TRBJ2-6; 7 bases map to TRBD1. This CDR3 has 17 residues. Germline V CDR1 and CDR2: LNHNV, YYDKDF (reference sequence). J was trimmed by 2 bases and V by 4 bases; bases with no gene match: 8. The CDR3 loop reads CATSNRQGFAGANVLTF. CDR3 sequence (DNA): TGTGCCACCAGCAACCGACAGGGCTTCGCTGGGGCCAACGTCCTGACTTTC.

The V gene is TRBV7-6, the J gene TRBJ2-2; the match to TRBD1 covers 9 bases. The germline gives CDR1 SGHVS, CDR2 FNYEAQ. The CDR3 loop spans 17 amino acids. The junction had 10 bases not matched to a gene; V was cut back by 4 bases and J by 4 bases. For the CDR3, the DNA is TGTGCCAGCAGCTCCGCCCGACAGGGGGTAAGCACCGGGGAGCTGTTTTTT. It encodes CASSSARQGVSTGELFF.

CDR3 sequence reads: CASSTSVHEQFF. As DNA, the CDR3 is TGTGCCAGCAGCACTAGTGTGCATGAGCAGTTCTTC. V usage is TRBV28 and J usage is TRBJ2-1, with D tentatively TRBD2 (5 bases). Trimming removed 6 bases from V and 8 bases from J, with 11 bases in between. Looked up from germline, CDR1 is MDHEN and CDR2 is SYDVKM. The CDR3 spans 12 residues.